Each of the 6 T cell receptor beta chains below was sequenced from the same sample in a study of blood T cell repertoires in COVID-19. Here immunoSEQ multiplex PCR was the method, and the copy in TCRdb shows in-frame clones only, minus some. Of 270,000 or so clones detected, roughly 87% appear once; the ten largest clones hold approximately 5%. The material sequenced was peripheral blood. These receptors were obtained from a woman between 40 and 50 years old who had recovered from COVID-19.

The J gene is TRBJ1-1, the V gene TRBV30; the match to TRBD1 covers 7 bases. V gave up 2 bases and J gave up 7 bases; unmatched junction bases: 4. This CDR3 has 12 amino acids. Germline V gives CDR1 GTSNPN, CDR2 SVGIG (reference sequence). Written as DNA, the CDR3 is TGTGCCTGGAGTACGGGACAGTTTGAAGCTTTCTTT. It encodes CAWSTGQFEAFF.

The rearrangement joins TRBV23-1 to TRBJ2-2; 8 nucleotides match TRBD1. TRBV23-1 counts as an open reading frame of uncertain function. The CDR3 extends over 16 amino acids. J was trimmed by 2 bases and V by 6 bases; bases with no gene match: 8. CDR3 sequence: CASSQVGTGNTGELFF. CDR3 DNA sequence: TGCGCCAGCAGCCAAGTAGGGACAGGCAACACCGGGGAGCTGTTTTTT.

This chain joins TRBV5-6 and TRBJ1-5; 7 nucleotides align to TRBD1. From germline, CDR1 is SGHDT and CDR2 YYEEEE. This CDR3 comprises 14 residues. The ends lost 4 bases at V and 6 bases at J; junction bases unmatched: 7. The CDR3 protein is CASSTATGIQPQHF. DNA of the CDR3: TGTGCCAGCAGCACGGCGACAGGGATTCAGCCCCAGCATTTT. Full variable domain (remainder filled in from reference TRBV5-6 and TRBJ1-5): DAGVTQSPTHLIKTRGQQVTLRCSPKSGHDTVSWYQQALGQGPQFIFQYYEEEERQRGNFPDRFSGHQFPNYSSELNVNALLLGDSALYLCASSTATGIQPQHFGDGTRLSIL.

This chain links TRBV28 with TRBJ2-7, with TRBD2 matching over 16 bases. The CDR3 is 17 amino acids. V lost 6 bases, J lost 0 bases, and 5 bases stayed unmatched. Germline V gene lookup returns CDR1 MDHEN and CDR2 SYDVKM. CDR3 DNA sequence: TGTGCCAGCAGGGCCGGGACTAGCGGGGGGGCCTCCTACGAGCAGTACTTC. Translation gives CASRAGTSGGASYEQYF.

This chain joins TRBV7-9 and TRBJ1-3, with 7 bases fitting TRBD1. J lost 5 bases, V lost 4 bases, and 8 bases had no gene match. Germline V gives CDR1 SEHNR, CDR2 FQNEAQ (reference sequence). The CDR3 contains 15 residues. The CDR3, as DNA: TGTGCCAGCAGCTCCTCGGGAGGGGGCCGAAACACCATATATTTT. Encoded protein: CASSSSGGGRNTIYF. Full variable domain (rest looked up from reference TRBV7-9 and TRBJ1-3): DTGVSQNPRHKITKRGQNVTFRCDPISEHNRLYWYRQTLGQGPEFLTYFQNEAQLEKSRLLSDRFSAERPKGSFSTLEIQRTEQGDSAMYLCASSSSGGGRNTIYFGEGSWLTVV.

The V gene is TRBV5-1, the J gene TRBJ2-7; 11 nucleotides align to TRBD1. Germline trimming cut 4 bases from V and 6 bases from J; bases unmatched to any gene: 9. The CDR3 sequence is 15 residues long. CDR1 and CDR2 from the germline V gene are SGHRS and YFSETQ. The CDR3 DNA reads TGCGCCAGCAGCGAAGGACAGGGGGCGTTCGTCGAGCAGTACTTC. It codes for CASSEGQGAFVEQYF.